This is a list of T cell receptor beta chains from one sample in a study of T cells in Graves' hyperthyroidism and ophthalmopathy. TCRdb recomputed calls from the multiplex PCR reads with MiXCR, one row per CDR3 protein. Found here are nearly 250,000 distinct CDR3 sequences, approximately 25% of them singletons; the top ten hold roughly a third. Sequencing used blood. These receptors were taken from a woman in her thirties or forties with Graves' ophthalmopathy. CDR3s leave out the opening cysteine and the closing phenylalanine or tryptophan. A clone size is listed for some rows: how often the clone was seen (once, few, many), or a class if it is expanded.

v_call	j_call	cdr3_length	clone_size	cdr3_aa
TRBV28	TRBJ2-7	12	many	ASSSLDRTYEQY
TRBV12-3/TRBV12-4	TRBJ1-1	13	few	VSSRIGQEGGGAF
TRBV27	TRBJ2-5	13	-	ASSRTETRGETQY
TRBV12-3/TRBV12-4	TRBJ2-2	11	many	ASSTSPGWWLF
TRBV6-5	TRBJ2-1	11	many	ASSMDRVYEQF
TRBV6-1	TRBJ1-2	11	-	ASSGGAYYGYT
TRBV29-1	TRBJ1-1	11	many	SVGGLMNTEAF
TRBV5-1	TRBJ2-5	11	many	ASGALRGETQY
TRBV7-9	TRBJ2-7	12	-	ASSRGGRGDEQY
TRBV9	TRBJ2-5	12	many	ASSGAEWGETQY
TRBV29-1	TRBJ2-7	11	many	SVLTGITYEQY
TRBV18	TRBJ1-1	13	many	ASSPQFGGLTEAF
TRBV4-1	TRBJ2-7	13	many	ASSIPGQESYEQY
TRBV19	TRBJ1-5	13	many	ASEVGGWVNQPQH
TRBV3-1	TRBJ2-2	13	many	ASSQGRGRSGELF
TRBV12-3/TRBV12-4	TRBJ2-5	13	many	ASSQREAYQETQY
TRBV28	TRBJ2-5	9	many	VTRGTETQY
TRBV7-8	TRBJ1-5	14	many	ASSLGRPDSNQPQH
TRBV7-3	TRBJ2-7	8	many	ASSLWGQY
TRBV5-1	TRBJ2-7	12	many	ASSLFLTGYEQY
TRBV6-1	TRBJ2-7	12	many	ASSPSHSSYEQY
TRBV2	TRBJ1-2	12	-	ASSERGRSDGYT
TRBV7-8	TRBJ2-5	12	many	ASSLVQGGETQY
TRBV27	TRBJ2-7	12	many	ASSFGGSSYEQY